Described below is a single T cell receptor (beta chain) sequence and its context. Its target is not known. One end of the junction does not line up with germline, which may come from a read error. This sample is part of a study of post-analysis software for immune sequencing data. Whole-study findings and limits: Five or six TRBV segments, TRBV5-6, TRBV5-1 and TRBV20-1 among them, were found more frequent in patients than controls.

Unique-molecular-identifier-tagged TCR beta cDNA libraries were used. TCRdb called the PCR reads again in MiXCR, with one record for every CDR3 protein. This table holds approximately 660,000 distinct CDR3 sequences, 55% to 60% found once. The germline V gene encodes CDR1 SGHVS and CDR2 FQNEAQ. CDR3 length equals 19 residues. This receptor was taken from a girl aged 2-9 years with multiple sclerosis. Sequencing used blood. This chain joins TRBV7-8 and TRBJ1-2; TRBD1 matches 7 bases. DNA of the CDR3: TGTGCCAGCAGCTTAGCCCCTTCTCTAGGAGGGGGCGCCTCATATGGTTACACCTTC. Protein: CASSLAPSLGGGASYGYTF.